The TCR beta chain described here comes from a study of CD8+CD57+ T cells in acquired aplastic anemia. Genomic DNA, serving as template, underwent TCR beta VDJ and CDR3 profiling. TCRdb used MiXCR to reprocess the reads, holding one entry per CDR3 protein. The table includes about 190,000 distinct CDR3 sequences, around 45% detected once. Deletions cut 7 bases from V and 2 bases from J, with 11 bases between. The CDR3 loop spans 13 amino acids. Germline V CDR1 and CDR2: LNHDA, SQIVND (reference sequence). Before being chosen for sequencing, patients had shown CD8+CD57+ cell expansion by flow cytometry.

The source of this sequence is a human donor with aplastic anemia. This chain uses TRBV19 with TRBJ1-1; D not certain. The sample taken for sequencing was sorted CD4+, CD8+, or CD8+CD57+ T cells (not recorded which) from PBMCs. The CDR3 nucleotides read TGTGCCAGTAAATCGACGGACAACACTGAAGCTTTCTTT. This codes for CASKSTDNTEAFF.